These T cell receptor beta chains were read from a single sample in a study of T cell repertoires in cytomegalovirus infection. TCRdb re-derived calls from the reads in MiXCR, one entry per CDR3 protein. The sample has some 940,000 distinct CDR3 sequences; 31% are singletons. The antigens for these receptors are not known. Sample: cultured CD8+ T cells from PBMCs, taken from culture after CMV antigen stimulation. These receptors originate from a human donor in good health (CMV status not recorded). Some clones in this sample may be carry-over from other donors' samples. The CDR3 runs from the conserved cysteine through the conserved F or W. D genes are given only for firm matches. Clone size appears in some rows only: once, few, many, or a class for an expanded clone.

v_gene: TRBV2
abundance: NA
d_gene: NA
j_gene: TRBJ2-2
CDR3aa: CASSEVMERRSFWELFF
CDR3nt: TGTGCCAGCAGTGAAGTAATGGAGCGACGGTCCTTTTGGGAGCTGTTTTTT

v_gene: TRBV7-9
abundance: NA
d_gene: TRBD2
j_gene: TRBJ2-7
CDR3aa: CASSDGGNEQYF
CDR3nt: TGTGCCAGCAGCGACGGGGGGAACGAGCAGTACTTC

v_gene: TRBV5-6
abundance: few
d_gene: NA
j_gene: TRBJ1-1
CDR3aa: CASSLGRRPEGAFF
CDR3nt: TGTGCCAGCAGCTTGGGCCGCAGGCCCGAGGGAGCTTTCTTT

v_gene: TRBV7-2
abundance: NA
d_gene: NA
j_gene: TRBJ1-4
CDR3aa: CASSFFLFF
CDR3nt: TGTGCCAGCAGCTTTTTTCTGTTTTTT

v_gene: TRBV7-9
abundance: once
d_gene: NA
j_gene: TRBJ2-2
CDR3aa: CASSPPYGEFTGELFF
CDR3nt: TGTGCCAGCAGCCCCCCCTACGGGGAATTCACCGGGGAGCTGTTTTTT

v_gene: TRBV10-3
abundance: few
d_gene: NA
j_gene: TRBJ2-2
CDR3aa: CAISETRPGELFF
CDR3nt: TGTGCCATCAGTGAGACCCGACCCGGGGAGCTGTTTTTT

v_gene: TRBV10-3
abundance: few
d_gene: TRBD1
j_gene: TRBJ2-2
CDR3aa: CAILRQGAFDNTGELFF
CDR3nt: TGTGCCATTCTCAGACAGGGGGCATTCGACAACACCGGGGAGCTGTTTTTT

v_gene: TRBV10-3
abundance: few
d_gene: TRBD1
j_gene: TRBJ2-2
CDR3aa: CAITGGTGELFF
CDR3nt: TGTGCCATCACAGGGGGCACCGGGGAGCTGTTTTTT

v_gene: TRBV7-3
abundance: many
d_gene: NA
j_gene: TRBJ1-1
CDR3aa: CASSPLRQLNTEAFF
CDR3nt: TGTGCCAGCAGCCCCCTTCGACAGCTGAACACTGAAGCTTTCTTT

v_gene: TRBV7-6
abundance: NA
d_gene: TRBD2
j_gene: TRBJ2-7
CDR3aa: CASSSRTSGGFYEQYF
CDR3nt: TGTGCCAGCAGCTCTAGGACTAGCGGGGGGTTCTACGAGCAGTACTTC

v_gene: TRBV5-1
abundance: NA
d_gene: TRBD1
j_gene: TRBJ2-3
CDR3aa: CASSSTWDRGSTDTQYF
CDR3nt: TGCGCCAGCAGCTCCACGTGGGACAGGGGTAGCACAGATACGCAGTATTTT

v_gene: TRBV5-4
abundance: NA
d_gene: NA
j_gene: TRBJ2-4
CDR3aa: CASSFNLARAKNIQYF
CDR3nt: TGTGCCAGCAGCTTCAACCTGGCACGAGCCAAAAACATTCAGTACTTC

v_gene: TRBV6-1
abundance: few
d_gene: NA
j_gene: TRBJ2-3
CDR3aa: CASSPFSEGGTQYF
CDR3nt: TGTGCCAGCAGCCCTTTTTCGGAGGGCGGTACGCAGTATTTT

v_gene: TRBV29-1
abundance: NA
d_gene: NA
j_gene: TRBJ1-1
CDR3aa: CSVDGSPLEAFF
CDR3nt: TGCAGCGTTGATGGTTCGCCCCTTGAAGCTTTCTTT

v_gene: TRBV7-9
abundance: NA
d_gene: TRBD1
j_gene: TRBJ2-1
CDR3aa: CASRGQGSLSEQFF
CDR3nt: TGTGCCAGCAGGGGACAGGGATCACTTTCGGAGCAGTTCTTC

v_gene: TRBV4-2
abundance: NA
d_gene: NA
j_gene: TRBJ2-2
CDR3aa: CASSHGTGTGELFF
CDR3nt: TGTGCCAGCAGCCACGGCACAGGGACCGGGGAGCTGTTTTTT

v_gene: TRBV7-9
abundance: many
d_gene: NA
j_gene: TRBJ1-2
CDR3aa: CASSLAGQSYGYTF
CDR3nt: TGTGCCAGCAGCTTAGCGGGGCAGTCCTATGGCTACACCTTC

v_gene: TRBV19
abundance: NA
d_gene: TRBD1
j_gene: TRBJ1-5
CDR3aa: CASSSRGNSNQPQHF
CDR3nt: TGTGCCAGTAGTTCCAGGGGGAATAGCAATCAGCCCCAGCATTTT